The rows below give T cell receptor beta chains drawn from one sample of a study of blood T cell repertoires in COVID-19. The repertoire was sequenced with immunoSEQ multiplex PCR; TCRdb's copy has only in-frame clones and lacks some. The data show some 230,000 clones, with more than 80% seen just once and approximately 2% held by the top ten. Material for sequencing was peripheral blood. These receptors were collected from a man aged 25-45 years who had recovered from COVID-19. Both conserved end residues are part of each CDR3. The order of the fields is D gene, J gene, clone size, V gene, CDR3 DNA, CDR3 protein. D genes are given only for firm matches. Clone size is not always given. Where it is, it says once, few, many or a class for expanded clones.

d_call: .; j_call: TRBJ1-5; clone_size: .; v_call: TRBV7-2; cdr3_nt: TGTGCCAGCAGCTTACAGGGGTATAGCAATCAGCCCCAGCATTTT; cdr3_aa: CASSLQGYSNQPQHF
d_call: .; j_call: TRBJ2-1; clone_size: .; v_call: TRBV4-1; cdr3_nt: TGCGCCAGCGGTTGGCAGGGCGGAAGGGATGAGCAGTTCTTC; cdr3_aa: CASGWQGGRDEQFF
d_call: .; j_call: TRBJ2-3; clone_size: .; v_call: TRBV27; cdr3_nt: TGTGCCAGCAGTTTCTTCCGGGCAACACAGGGAGATACGCAGTATTTT; cdr3_aa: CASSFFRATQGDTQYF
d_call: TRBD1; j_call: TRBJ1-1; clone_size: .; v_call: TRBV4-2; cdr3_nt: TGTGCCAGCAGCCAAGTCCTCAGGGGGCCGGGAACTGAAGCTTTCTTT; cdr3_aa: CASSQVLRGPGTEAFF
d_call: .; j_call: TRBJ1-2; clone_size: .; v_call: TRBV2; cdr3_nt: TGTGCCAGCAATTATCTCGGGGTCAACTATGGCTACACCTTC; cdr3_aa: CASNYLGVNYGYTF
d_call: TRBD1; j_call: TRBJ2-5; clone_size: .; v_call: TRBV7-2; cdr3_nt: TGTGCCAGCAGCTTTGACAGGGCCGAGACCCAGTACTTC; cdr3_aa: CASSFDRAETQYF
d_call: TRBD2; j_call: TRBJ2-1; clone_size: .; v_call: TRBV5-1; cdr3_nt: TGCGCCAGCAGCATCGGACTAGCAGCCTTTTACAATGAGCAGTTCTTC; cdr3_aa: CASSIGLAAFYNEQFF
d_call: .; j_call: TRBJ1-5; clone_size: .; v_call: TRBV5-1; cdr3_nt: TGCGCCAGCAGCTTGTTCGTTCGGGGAAGTCAGCCCCAGCATTTT; cdr3_aa: CASSLFVRGSQPQHF
d_call: .; j_call: TRBJ1-5; clone_size: .; v_call: TRBV6-5; cdr3_nt: TGTGCCAGCAGTTACTCCCGGACACCCAGCAATCAGCCCCAGCATTTT; cdr3_aa: CASSYSRTPSNQPQHF
d_call: .; j_call: TRBJ2-5; clone_size: .; v_call: TRBV19; cdr3_nt: TGTGCCAGTAGTAGGGAGCGGAGGGAGACCCAGTACTTC; cdr3_aa: CASSRERRETQYF
d_call: TRBD1; j_call: TRBJ2-7; clone_size: .; v_call: TRBV24-1; cdr3_nt: TGTGCCACCAAGACAGGGTGGTGTTGGACCTACGAGCAGTACTTC; cdr3_aa: CATKTGWCWTYEQYF
d_call: TRBD1; j_call: TRBJ2-3; clone_size: .; v_call: TRBV5-1; cdr3_nt: TGCGCCAGCAGCTCCCAGGGGGCGACAGATACGCAGTATTTT; cdr3_aa: CASSSQGATDTQYF
d_call: TRBD1; j_call: TRBJ2-2; clone_size: .; v_call: TRBV4-1; cdr3_nt: TGCGCCAGCAGCCAAGAAGGGACAGGGTTTTCGTACACCGGGGAGCTGTTTTTT; cdr3_aa: CASSQEGTGFSYTGELFF
d_call: .; j_call: TRBJ1-6; clone_size: .; v_call: TRBV7-9; cdr3_nt: TGTGCCAGCAGCCCAGAACATCTTTCACCCCTCCACTTT; cdr3_aa: CASSPEHLSPLHF
d_call: .; j_call: TRBJ1-4; clone_size: .; v_call: TRBV2; cdr3_nt: TGTGCCAGCAGTGTAAGGTTGGCGGCTAATGAAAAACTGTTTTTT; cdr3_aa: CASSVRLAANEKLFF
d_call: TRBD1; j_call: TRBJ2-2; clone_size: .; v_call: TRBV6-2/TRBV6-3; cdr3_nt: TGTGCCAGCAGTGACAGGGGTTGGTCCGGGGAGCTGTTTTTT; cdr3_aa: CASSDRGWSGELFF
d_call: .; j_call: TRBJ2-3; clone_size: .; v_call: TRBV18; cdr3_nt: TGTGCCAGCTCACCGCGACAGGGAGGTAGGACAGATACGCAGTATTTT; cdr3_aa: CASSPRQGGRTDTQYF
d_call: TRBD2; j_call: TRBJ2-3; clone_size: .; v_call: TRBV5-1; cdr3_nt: TGCGCCAGCAGCTTGGGTCTAGCGGGGGGGCCAGATACGCAGTATTTT; cdr3_aa: CASSLGLAGGPDTQYF
d_call: .; j_call: TRBJ1-2; clone_size: .; v_call: TRBV21-1; cdr3_nt: TGTGCCGGGAACAACAGGGGTAAGACTAACTATGGCTACACCTTC; cdr3_aa: CAGNNRGKTNYGYTF
d_call: .; j_call: TRBJ2-5; clone_size: .; v_call: TRBV5-1; cdr3_nt: TGCGCCAGCAGCCTACAGGGAAGGGGGAGCCAAGAGACCCAGTACTTC; cdr3_aa: CASSLQGRGSQETQYF
d_call: TRBD1; j_call: TRBJ2-7; clone_size: .; v_call: TRBV27; cdr3_nt: TGTGCCAATGCGGACAGGGAAAGTTCCTACGAGCAGTACTTC; cdr3_aa: CANADRESSYEQYF
d_call: .; j_call: TRBJ1-2; clone_size: .; v_call: TRBV29-1; cdr3_nt: TGCAGCGTTGATATACGAAGGGGAAAAAACTATGGCTACACCTTC; cdr3_aa: CSVDIRRGKNYGYTF
d_call: .; j_call: TRBJ2-3; clone_size: .; v_call: TRBV2; cdr3_nt: TGTGCCAGCAGTGAAGCGAGGTCTAGAGGTACAGATACGCAGTATTTT; cdr3_aa: CASSEARSRGTDTQYF
d_call: TRBD1; j_call: TRBJ1-5; clone_size: .; v_call: TRBV30; cdr3_nt: TGTGCCTGGGACGATTTCAGGGGGCGCATAGGCAATCAGCCCCAGCATTTT; cdr3_aa: CAWDDFRGRIGNQPQHF
d_call: .; j_call: TRBJ1-4; clone_size: .; v_call: TRBV25-1; cdr3_nt: TGTGCCAGCAGGGAGAACGGCAGAGTTGGGAAACTGTTTTTT; cdr3_aa: CASRENGRVGKLFF
d_call: .; j_call: TRBJ1-4; clone_size: .; v_call: TRBV30; cdr3_nt: TGTGCCTCCCCAGAGTGGGGGGGTGAAAAACTGTTTTTT; cdr3_aa: CASPEWGGEKLFF
d_call: TRBD1; j_call: TRBJ1-2; clone_size: .; v_call: TRBV6-5; cdr3_nt: TGTGCCAGCAGTTACACCGTTGGGACAGTTTATGGCTACACCTTC; cdr3_aa: CASSYTVGTVYGYTF
d_call: TRBD1; j_call: TRBJ1-5; clone_size: few; v_call: TRBV5-1; cdr3_nt: TGCGCCAGCAGCTTCCAGGGGGGTTCAAATCAGCCCCAGCATTTT; cdr3_aa: CASSFQGGSNQPQHF
d_call: TRBD1; j_call: TRBJ1-1; clone_size: .; v_call: TRBV6-5; cdr3_nt: TGTGCCAGCAGTTTACGGGACAGGGGGAACACTGAAGCTTTCTTT; cdr3_aa: CASSLRDRGNTEAFF
d_call: TRBD1; j_call: TRBJ2-7; clone_size: .; v_call: TRBV10-3; cdr3_nt: TGTGCCATTATGACAGGGGGTGAGCAGTACTTC; cdr3_aa: CAIMTGGEQYF
d_call: TRBD1; j_call: TRBJ1-5; clone_size: .; v_call: TRBV3-1/TRBV3-2; cdr3_nt: TGTGCCAGCAGCTACAGGGGCGGCAATCAGCCCCAGCATTTT; cdr3_aa: CASSYRGGNQPQHF
d_call: TRBD1; j_call: TRBJ1-5; clone_size: .; v_call: TRBV19; cdr3_nt: TGTGCCAGTAGAGGGGACAGGGCTTTGGGACAGCCCCAGCATTTT; cdr3_aa: CASRGDRALGQPQHF
d_call: TRBD2; j_call: TRBJ2-3; clone_size: .; v_call: TRBV7-2; cdr3_nt: TGTGCCAGCAGCTTAGGCAGGCGGGGGGGGGCACTAGATACGCAGTATTTT; cdr3_aa: CASSLGRRGGALDTQYF
d_call: TRBD1; j_call: TRBJ1-1; clone_size: .; v_call: TRBV6-1; cdr3_nt: TGTGCCAGCAGTGAAACGACATTCGGGACAGACACTGAAGCTTTCTTT; cdr3_aa: CASSETTFGTDTEAFF
d_call: TRBD1; j_call: TRBJ1-2; clone_size: .; v_call: TRBV5-4; cdr3_nt: TGTGCCAGCAGCTTCAGGGTGATCGGGACAGGGGGATTCTACACCTTC; cdr3_aa: CASSFRVIGTGGFYTF
d_call: .; j_call: TRBJ1-2; clone_size: .; v_call: TRBV9; cdr3_nt: TGTGCCAGCAGCGCCGCGACTCCGTATGGCTACACCTTC; cdr3_aa: CASSAATPYGYTF
d_call: .; j_call: TRBJ2-3; clone_size: .; v_call: TRBV6-5; cdr3_nt: TGTGCCAGCACGAAAACTAGCAGGACAGATACGCAGTATTTT; cdr3_aa: CASTKTSRTDTQYF
d_call: .; j_call: TRBJ1-2; clone_size: .; v_call: TRBV28; cdr3_nt: TGTGCCAGCAGCTTCCCAGACAGGCTCCTCTATGGCTACACCTTC; cdr3_aa: CASSFPDRLLYGYTF
d_call: .; j_call: TRBJ1-2; clone_size: .; v_call: TRBV10-3; cdr3_nt: TGTGCCATCAGTCCCGGGACTGGAGACTCGGGCTATGGCTACACCTTC; cdr3_aa: CAISPGTGDSGYGYTF
d_call: .; j_call: TRBJ2-2; clone_size: .; v_call: TRBV5-1; cdr3_nt: TGCGCCAGCAGCTGGGGCCCCGAGACCGGGGAGCTGTTTTTT; cdr3_aa: CASSWGPETGELFF
d_call: TRBD1; j_call: TRBJ1-1; clone_size: .; v_call: TRBV7-8; cdr3_nt: TGTGCCAGCAGGATAGGGACAGCGAACACTGAAGCTTTCTTT; cdr3_aa: CASRIGTANTEAFF
d_call: .; j_call: TRBJ1-3; clone_size: few; v_call: TRBV3-1/TRBV3-2; cdr3_nt: TGTGCCAGCGGCCGGGCCTCCAGCGGCAACACCATATATTTT; cdr3_aa: CASGRASSGNTIYF
d_call: TRBD1; j_call: TRBJ1-2; clone_size: once; v_call: TRBV5-1; cdr3_nt: TGCGCCAGCAGCTTGGTAGGACAGGGCTATGGCTACACCTTC; cdr3_aa: CASSLVGQGYGYTF
d_call: .; j_call: TRBJ1-1; clone_size: .; v_call: TRBV2; cdr3_nt: TGTGCCAGCAGGCCGGGAGCTTTCTTT; cdr3_aa: CASRPGAFF
d_call: .; j_call: TRBJ1-1; clone_size: once; v_call: TRBV12-3/TRBV12-4; cdr3_nt: TGTGCCAGCAGTTTCCGGGGAAACACTGAAGCTTTCTTT; cdr3_aa: CASSFRGNTEAFF
d_call: .; j_call: TRBJ1-1; clone_size: .; v_call: TRBV11-3; cdr3_nt: TGTGCCAGCAGCTTACTTGGAGCTATGAACACTGAAGCTTTCTTT; cdr3_aa: CASSLLGAMNTEAFF